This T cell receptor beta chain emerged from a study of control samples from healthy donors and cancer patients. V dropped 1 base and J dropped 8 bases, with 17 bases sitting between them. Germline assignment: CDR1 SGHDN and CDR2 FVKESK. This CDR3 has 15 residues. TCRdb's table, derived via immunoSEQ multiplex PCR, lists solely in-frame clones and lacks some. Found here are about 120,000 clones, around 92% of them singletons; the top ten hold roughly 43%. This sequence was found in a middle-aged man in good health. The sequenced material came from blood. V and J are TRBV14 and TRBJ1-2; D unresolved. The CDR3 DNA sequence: TGTGCCAGCAGCCAAGGACTAGGAACTCTTGGAGGCTACACCTTC. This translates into CASSQGLGTLGGYTF.